These T cell receptor beta chains were read from a single sample in a study of T cells after yellow fever vaccination. Using its own MiXCR run on the 5' RACE reads, TCRdb lists one record per CDR3 protein. Among 200,000 or so distinct CDR3 sequences listed, over 6.5% were seen once. The sequencing used CD4+ T cells sorted from PBMCs, collected on the day of the yellow fever booster vaccination. These receptors were taken from a man aged 25-45 years who received the YFV17D yellow fever vaccine. Each CDR3 is given with its conserved first and last residue. A clone size is listed for some rows: how often the clone was seen (once, few, many), or a class if it is expanded.

TRBV7-3 | many | CASSPKGGSEQYF
TRBV20-1 | few | CSAREGPGANVLTF
TRBV5-1 | many | CASSPRLAGGPNEQFF
TRBV12-3/TRBV12-4 | few | CASSPRTSGNSSYNEQFF
TRBV27 | - | CASSPDSLNTEAFF
TRBV28 | many | CASRPPTAPYEQYF
TRBV20-1 | many | CSAVTEGLTYEQYF
TRBV10-1 | few | CASSELHEGQLYF
TRBV30 | few | CAWTPLAGGRATEAFF
TRBV20-1 | - | CCARGVGALNTGELFF
TRBV11-2 | - | CASGTTGGNEQFF
TRBV20-1 | - | CSARETGSRYAQYF
TRBV7-2 | many | CASSFPEDRGYNEQFF
TRBV11-3 | many | CASSLVGQADTQYF
TRBV20-1 | few | CSAPSGSYEQYF
TRBV7-9 | many | CASSLPDQPQHF
TRBV7-2 | many | CASRRAGGPYEQYF
TRBV5-1 | many | CASSFPRRESDTQYF
TRBV24-1 | - | CATSDRGTGPDNEQFF
TRBV7-2 | many | CASSPGLAGVVGQYF
TRBV5-1 | - | CASSPGTGFTDTQYF
TRBV10-3 | - | CAIKGTGGYNEQFF
TRBV18 | few | CASSRTAAYEQYF
TRBV9 | many | CASSVEARDNEQFF
TRBV7-2 | - | CASSLKSSYEQYF
TRBV6-5 | many | CASSYSRDYALSEQFF